Included here is one T cell receptor beta chain sequence, with context. Its antigen remains unknown. This CDR3 spans 14 amino acids. From germline, CDR1 is SGHVS and CDR2 FNYEAQ. Germline trimming cut 5 bases from V and 6 bases from J; bases unmatched to any gene: 7. These data are taken from a study of T cells after posttransplantation cyclophosphamide. The study's findings and limits: Recipient CMV seropositivity and CMV reactivation strongly tracked TRB clonality. Donor CD8+ memory clones often dominated recipient blood repertoires at later times. TRB overlap between skin or GI tissue T cells and blood was limited.

Using immunoSEQ multiplex PCR, the repertoire was profiled, and TCRdb retains in-frame clones only, with some absent. The sample consists of approximately 32,000 clones, about 90% of them appearing once. The sequence was obtained from a woman aged 40 to 50 with a blood cancer, CMV-positive, and with a related stem cell donor. Sequenced sample: PBMCs. The J gene is TRBJ1-1, the V gene TRBV7-6, with 9 positions matching TRBD1. CDR3 region: CASSRITGGSEAFF. The CDR3 DNA reads TGTGCCAGCAGCCGAATCACAGGGGGCTCTGAAGCTTTCTTT.